The following is a T cell receptor (beta chain) sequence with its context. Its specificity is unknown. The germline V gene has CDR1 LNHDA and CDR2 SQIVND (reference sequence). V was cut by 6 bases and J by 6 bases, with 10 bases left in between. The CDR3 is 12 residues long. This entry comes from a study of T cell responses to AZD1222 COVID-19 vaccine. Across the study: Second doses at about 4 or about 12 weeks were pooled. Findings and caveats of the study: Increases in Spike-specific TCR breadth and depth were seen after two AZD1222 doses. It was only a handful of AZD1222 recipients who were seropositive at baseline.

The data were produced by immunoSEQ multiplex PCR, yet TCRdb's version contains in-frame clones alone and is incomplete. The sample has about 130,000 clones; about 90% are singletons. The TCR sequence derives from an adult in good health. This sequence joins TRBV19 and TRBJ2-3; D remains unclear. Sequenced material: peripheral blood, taken on day 0 of AZD1222 vaccination. The CDR3 DNA reads TGTGCCAGTAGCAGGACCCCCGATACGCAGTATTTT. It translates to CASSRTPDTQYF.